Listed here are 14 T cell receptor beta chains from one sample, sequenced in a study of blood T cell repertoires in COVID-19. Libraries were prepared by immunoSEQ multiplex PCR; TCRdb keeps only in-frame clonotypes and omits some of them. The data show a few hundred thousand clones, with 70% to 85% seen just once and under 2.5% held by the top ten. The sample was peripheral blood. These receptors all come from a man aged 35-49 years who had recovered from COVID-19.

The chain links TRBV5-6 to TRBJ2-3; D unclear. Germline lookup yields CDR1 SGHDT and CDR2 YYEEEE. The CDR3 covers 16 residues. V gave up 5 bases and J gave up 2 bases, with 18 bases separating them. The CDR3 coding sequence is TGTGCCAGCAGTTCCCACTTAGAGAGGTCCACAGATACGCAGTATTTT. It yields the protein CASSSHLERSTDTQYF.

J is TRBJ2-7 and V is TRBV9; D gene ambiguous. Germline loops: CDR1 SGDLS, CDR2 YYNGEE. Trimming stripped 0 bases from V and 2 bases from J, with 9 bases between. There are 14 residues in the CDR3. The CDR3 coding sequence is TGTGCCAGCAGCGTAGTGGCCAGGACCTACGAGCAGTACTTC. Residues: CASSVVARTYEQYF.

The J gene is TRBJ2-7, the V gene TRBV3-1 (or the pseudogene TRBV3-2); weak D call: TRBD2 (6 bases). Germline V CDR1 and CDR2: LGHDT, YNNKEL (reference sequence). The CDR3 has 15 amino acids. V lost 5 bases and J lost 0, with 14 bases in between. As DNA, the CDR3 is TGTGCCAGCAGCAAACTAGCCACGAGCTCCTACGAGCAGTACTTC. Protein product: CASSKLATSSYEQYF.

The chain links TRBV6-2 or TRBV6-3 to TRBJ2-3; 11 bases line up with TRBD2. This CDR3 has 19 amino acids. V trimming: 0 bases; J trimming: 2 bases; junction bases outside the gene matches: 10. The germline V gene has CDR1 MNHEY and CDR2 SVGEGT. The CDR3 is CASSYSMSTSGDPTDTQYF. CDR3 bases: TGTGCCAGCAGTTACTCGATGTCGACTAGCGGGGACCCCACAGATACGCAGTATTTT.

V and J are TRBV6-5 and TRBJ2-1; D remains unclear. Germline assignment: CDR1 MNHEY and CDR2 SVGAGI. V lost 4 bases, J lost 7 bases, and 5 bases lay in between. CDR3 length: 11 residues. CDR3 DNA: TGTGCCAGCAGTTTTCAGAATGAGCAGTTCTTC. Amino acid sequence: CASSFQNEQFF.

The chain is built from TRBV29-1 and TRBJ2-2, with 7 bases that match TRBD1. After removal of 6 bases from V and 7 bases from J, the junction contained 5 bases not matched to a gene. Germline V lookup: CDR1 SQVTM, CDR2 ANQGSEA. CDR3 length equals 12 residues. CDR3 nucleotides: TGCAGCGTGCCGACAGGGAACGGGGAGCTGTTTTTT. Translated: CSVPTGNGELFF.

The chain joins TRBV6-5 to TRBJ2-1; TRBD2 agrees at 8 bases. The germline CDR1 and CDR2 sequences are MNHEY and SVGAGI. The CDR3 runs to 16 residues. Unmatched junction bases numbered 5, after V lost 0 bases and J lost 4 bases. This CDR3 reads CASSYSISGGYNEQFF. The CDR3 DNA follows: TGTGCCAGCAGTTACTCGATAAGCGGGGGTTACAATGAGCAGTTCTTC.

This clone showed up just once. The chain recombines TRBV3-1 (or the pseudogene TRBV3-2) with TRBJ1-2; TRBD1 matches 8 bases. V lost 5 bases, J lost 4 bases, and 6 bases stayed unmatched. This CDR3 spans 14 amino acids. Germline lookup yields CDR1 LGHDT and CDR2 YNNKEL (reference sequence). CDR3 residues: CASSARQGTYGYTF. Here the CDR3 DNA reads TGTGCCAGCAGCGCACGACAGGGGACCTATGGCTACACCTTC.

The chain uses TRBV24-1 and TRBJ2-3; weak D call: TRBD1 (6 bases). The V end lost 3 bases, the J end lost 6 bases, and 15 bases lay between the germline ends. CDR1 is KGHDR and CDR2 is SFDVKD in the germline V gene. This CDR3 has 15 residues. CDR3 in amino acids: CATSDPQGPGDTQYF. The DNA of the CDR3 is TGTGCCACCAGTGATCCACAGGGCCCTGGGGATACGCAGTATTTT.

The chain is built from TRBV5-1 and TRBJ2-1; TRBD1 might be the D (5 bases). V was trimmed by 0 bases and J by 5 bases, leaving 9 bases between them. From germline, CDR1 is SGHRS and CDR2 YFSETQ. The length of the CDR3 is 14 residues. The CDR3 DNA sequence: TGCGCCAGCAGCTTGGAGGGGCTGGACAATGAGCAGTTCTTC. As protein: CASSLEGLDNEQFF.

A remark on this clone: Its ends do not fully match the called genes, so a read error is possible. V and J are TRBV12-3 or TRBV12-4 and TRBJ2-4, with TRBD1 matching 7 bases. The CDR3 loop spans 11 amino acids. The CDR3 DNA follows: TGTGCCAGCAGTTCCGGACAGGCGCCCGACTTC. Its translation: CASSSGQAPDF.

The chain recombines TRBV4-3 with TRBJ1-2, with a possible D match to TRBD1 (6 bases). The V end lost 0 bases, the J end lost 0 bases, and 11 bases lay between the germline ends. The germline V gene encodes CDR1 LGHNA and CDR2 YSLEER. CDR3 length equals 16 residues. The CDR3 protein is CASSQESGQTNYGYTF. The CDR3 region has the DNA TGCGCCAGCAGCCAAGAGAGTGGACAGACTAACTATGGCTACACCTTC.

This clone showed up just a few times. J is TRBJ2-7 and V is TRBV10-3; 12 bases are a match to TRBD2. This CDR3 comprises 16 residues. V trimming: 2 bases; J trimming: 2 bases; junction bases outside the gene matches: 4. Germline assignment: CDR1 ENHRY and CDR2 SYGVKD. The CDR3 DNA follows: TGTGCCATCAGTGAGCTAGCGGGAGGGAGGACCTACGAGCAGTACTTC. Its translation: CAISELAGGRTYEQYF.

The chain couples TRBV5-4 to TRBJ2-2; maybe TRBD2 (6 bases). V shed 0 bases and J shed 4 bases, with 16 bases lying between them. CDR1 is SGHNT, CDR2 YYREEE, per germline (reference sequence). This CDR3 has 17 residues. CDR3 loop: CASSLAGTSRGTGELFF. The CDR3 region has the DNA TGTGCCAGCAGCTTGGCAGGGACTTCGAGGGGCACCGGGGAGCTGTTTTTT.